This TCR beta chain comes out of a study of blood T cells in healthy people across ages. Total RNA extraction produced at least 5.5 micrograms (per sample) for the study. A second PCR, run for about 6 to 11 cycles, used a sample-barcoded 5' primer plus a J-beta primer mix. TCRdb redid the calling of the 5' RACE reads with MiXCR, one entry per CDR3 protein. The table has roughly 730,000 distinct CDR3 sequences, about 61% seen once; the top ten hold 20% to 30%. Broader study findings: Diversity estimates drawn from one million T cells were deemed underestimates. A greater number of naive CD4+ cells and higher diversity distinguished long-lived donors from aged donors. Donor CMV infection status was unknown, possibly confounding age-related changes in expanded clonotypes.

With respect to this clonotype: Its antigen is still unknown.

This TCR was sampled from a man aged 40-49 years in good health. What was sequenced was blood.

The CDR3 sequence: CSVEESGTGLEKLFF. For the CDR3, the DNA is TGCAGCGTTGAAGAATCCGGGACAGGCCTCGAAAAACTGTTTTTT. The V and J genes are TRBV29-1 and TRBJ1-4, with 8 bases lining up with TRBD1. The germline V gene has CDR1 SQVTM and CDR2 ANQGSEA. With 0 bases clipped from V and 8 bases from J, the junction kept 8 bases outside the gene matches. The CDR3 consists of 15 residues.